The source of this TCR beta chain is a study of regulatory T cells in long-lasting Graves disease. About the research overall: Positivity for TSH receptor antibodies plus over 5 years of antithyroid drugs meant persistent Graves' disease.

The CDR3 runs to 12 residues. Trimming removed 2 bases at V and 11 bases at J, with 12 bases between. Germline V gene lookup returns CDR1 ENHRY and CDR2 SYGVKD. The TCR beta library used iRepertoire HTBI primers with Arm-PCR amplification of CDR3. From the multiplex PCR reads, TCRdb called clonotypes with MiXCR, one entry per CDR3 protein. The sample carries 300,000 to 350,000 distinct CDR3 sequences, around a fifth recorded once. Stated time point: persistent/refractory GD, antithyroid drugs over 5 years with positive TRAb. PBMC RNA served as the TCR library source. All patients originated from an endocrinology department located in Xi'an, China. Study outcomes and limitations: Sharing of public clonotypes was greater in persistent patients (about 2,700) than in new patients (fewer than 1,000).

With respect to this clonotype: Its matching antigen is unknown.

The chain joins TRBV10-3 to TRBJ1-1; D may be TRBD1 (5 bases). This receptor was obtained from a female donor with Graves disease. Material: peripheral blood mononuclear cells (PBMCs), obtained when the disease was refractory, from a patient treated with antithyroid drugs. CDR3 in DNA: TGTGCCATCAGTGAGACGGAGGGGAGGGCTTTCTTT. It encodes CAISETEGRAFF.